The rows below give T cell receptor beta chains drawn from one sample of a study of blood T cell repertoires in COVID-19. Libraries were prepared by immunoSEQ multiplex PCR; TCRdb keeps only in-frame clonotypes and omits some of them. The table includes more than 85,000 clones, around 78% detected once. The source material was peripheral blood. The source is a woman aged 55 to 70 with acute or convalescent COVID-19. Each CDR3 is given with its conserved first and last residue. A D gene is named only where the DNA matches it firmly. Clone size is shown for a subset of rows, as once, few, many or a class of expanded clone.

TRBJ2-7 once TRBD2 TRBV27 TGTGCCAGCAGTCCCCTGGGACTAGCGGGAGTTTGGACCTACGAGCAGTACTTC CASSPLGLAGVWTYEQYF
TRBJ2-7 . . TRBV24-1 TGTGCCACCAGTGCGGGGATGACCTACGAGCAGTACTTC CATSAGMTYEQYF
TRBJ1-2 . TRBD1 TRBV6-5 TGTGCCAGCAAGCCAGGGGGCTTGTACCTTGGGGGCTACACCTTC CASKPGGLYLGGYTF
TRBJ2-5 few . TRBV5-1 TGCGCCAGCACGGTAAACGGGGATCGACAAGAGACCCAGTACTTC CASTVNGDRQETQYF
TRBJ2-1 . . TRBV6-4 TGTGCCAGCAGTGACGTAGCTAGCGCTAACAATGAGCAGTTCTTC CASSDVASANNEQFF
TRBJ1-1 . TRBD1 TRBV2 TGTGCCAGCCTCAACAGGGGTCCCGAAGCTTTCTTT CASLNRGPEAFF
TRBJ2-3 few . TRBV30 TGTGCCTGGACCTTGGGGCCCCGGGATACGCAGTATTTT CAWTLGPRDTQYF
TRBJ1-2 . . TRBV20-1 TGCAGTGCCGAGGACAGCTACACCTTC CSAEDSYTF
TRBJ2-2 . . TRBV7-2 TGTGCCAGTCGAGCGGGACAGAACACCGGGGAGCTGTTTTTT CASRAGQNTGELFF
TRBJ1-5 . . TRBV21-1 TGTGCCAGCAGCGTCCCCAGGGACTTTTGGCAGCCCCAGCATTTT CASSVPRDFWQPQHF
TRBJ1-3 . . TRBV5-6 TGTGCCAGCAGCTTTCAGGGGAGCTCTGGAAACACCATATATTTT CASSFQGSSGNTIYF
TRBJ2-5 . . TRBV19 TGTGCCAGTATCGACAGAGGTGAGACCCAGTACTTC CASIDRGETQYF
TRBJ1-3 . . TRBV7-6 TGTGCCAGCAGCTTAGACAGAAACACCATATATTTT CASSLDRNTIYF
TRBJ1-1 . . TRBV19 TGTGCCAGTAGTATAGATAGGGGGATAAACACTGAAGCTTTCTTT CASSIDRGINTEAFF
TRBJ1-6 . . TRBV18 TGTGCCAGCTCACCGGACAGCGGACTCCTTAATTCACCCCTCCACTTT CASSPDSGLLNSPLHF
TRBJ2-5 . . TRBV5-1 TGCGCCAGCAGCCCCCTAGCGTATGAGACCCAGTACTTC CASSPLAYETQYF
TRBJ2-7 . . TRBV28 TGTGCCAGCAACGAGGGGGGCGGGGGTGCTGACGAGCAGTACTTC CASNEGGGGADEQYF
TRBJ1-2 . . TRBV7-3 TGTGCCAGCAGCACTACAGGGAGTGTTGGCTACACCTTC CASSTTGSVGYTF
TRBJ2-3 . . TRBV7-9 TGTGCCAGCACCCTCGGACAGCCGCGCACAGATACGCAGTATTTT CASTLGQPRTDTQYF
TRBJ1-3 . . TRBV5-5 TGTGCCAGCAGCCCGGGGAGCTCTGGAAACACCATATATTTT CASSPGSSGNTIYF
TRBJ1-1 once . TRBV18 TGTGCCAGTCAGGGGTACACTGAAGCTTTCTTT CASQGYTEAFF
TRBJ1-3 . . TRBV28 TGTGCCAGCAGAAAACAGGTCCTCTCTGGAAACACCATATATTTT CASRKQVLSGNTIYF
TRBJ1-2 . TRBD1 TRBV5-1 TGCGCCAGCAGCTTGGCGTCAGGGGGCTCTGGCTACACCTTC CASSLASGGSGYTF
TRBJ2-7 . . TRBV5-6 TGTGCCAGCACCATGCGGCTCCACGAGCAGTACTTC CASTMRLHEQYF
TRBJ2-7 . . TRBV30 TGTGCCTGGAGTGTTGGGGGCGACGAGCAGTACTTC CAWSVGGDEQYF
TRBJ1-1 few TRBD1 TRBV28 TGTGCCAGCAACCCGGGACCCAGGGGGTGGAACACTGAAGCTTTCTTT CASNPGPRGWNTEAFF
TRBJ2-1 few . TRBV27 TGTGCCAGCAGTTCAAAACAAATTTACCCCGGCGGTGAGCAGTTCTTC CASSSKQIYPGGEQFF